The clone carrying this T cell receptor (beta chain) has a handful of counts. Its antigen is not known. Exclusion covered patients with other autoimmune diseases or uncontrolled infections (as well as pregnancy or lactation). PBMCs came from 10 ml of fresh peripheral blood. The record originates from a study of Graves' ophthalmopathy and Graves' hyperthyroidism. General study points: The model reached approximately 67% sensitivity and around 72% specificity for predicting ophthalmopathy progression.

From RNA, the CDR3 regions of TCR beta chains were amplified and sequenced. HTBI primers primed a first-round RT-PCR, and a second-round multiplex PCR followed. TCRdb re-called the multiplex PCR reads with MiXCR, one entry per CDR3 protein. Here the sample spans about 160,000 distinct CDR3 sequences, roughly two fifths being singletons. V lost 2 bases to trimming and J lost 7 bases, with 11 bases between them. Looked up from germline, CDR1 is MDHEN and CDR2 is SYDVKM. CDR3 length equals 13 residues. Sequencing input: peripheral blood. The chain combines TRBV28 with TRBJ1-2, with D perhaps matching TRBD1 (5 bases). This receptor was taken from a man aged 30 to 39 with Graves' ophthalmopathy. CDR3 nucleotide sequence: TGTGCCAGCAGTTTACAGGGCCGGGGTGGCTACACCTTC. This codes for CASSLQGRGGYTF.